Shown below are 9 T cell receptor beta chains from a single sample sequenced in a study of T-cell reconstitution after alpha-beta-depleted transplantation in children. A TCRbeta library incorporating unique molecular identifiers was prepared. Each CDR3 protein is one row after TCRdb ran MiXCR on the PCR reads. Of nearly 550,000 distinct CDR3 sequences in the sample, 18% were seen once. The material was PBMCs from the stem cell graft donor, obtained from the stem cell graft. The receptors were gathered from a human donor who donated a stem cell graft to a child with acute lymphoblastic leukemia.

The chain recombines TRBV15 with TRBJ2-3; 8 bases map to TRBD2. CDR3 length: 16 amino acids. Germline V gene data show CDR1 as LNHNV and CDR2 as YYDKDF (reference sequence). Losses at the gene ends were 1 base for V and 1 base for J; bases not matched to a gene: 4. In nucleotides, the CDR3 is TGTGCCACCAGCAGAGGGACGGGAGGGCGCACAGATACGCAGTATTTT. It yields the protein CATSRGTGGRTDTQYF.

Only a few counts were recorded for this clonotype. The V call is TRBV20-1, the J call TRBJ2-1; TRBD1 matches at 8 bases. The CDR3 is 17 residues long. CDR1 DFQATT and CDR2 SNEGSKA come from the germline V gene (reference sequence). Trimming at V came to 3 bases and at J to 0 bases, leaving 10 bases not matched to a gene. CDR3 DNA: TGCAGTGCTAGTGGGGAGACAGGGGCCAGCTCCTACAATGAGCAGTTCTTC. It yields the protein CSASGETGASSYNEQFF.

In nucleotides, the CDR3 is TGCAGCGTTGACGAGGGGTTGGGGCGCAATGAGCAGTTCTTC. It codes for CSVDEGLGRNEQFF. This chain joins TRBV29-1 and TRBJ2-1, with D perhaps assigned TRBD1 or TRBD2 (5 bases each). The V end lost 3 bases, the J end lost 6 bases, and 15 bases lay between the germline ends. The CDR3 runs to 14 residues. CDR1 is SQVTM, CDR2 ANQGSEA, per germline.

This clonotype has more than one count but fewer than ten. The chain couples TRBV6-5 to TRBJ1-2, with 9 bases lining up with TRBD1. This CDR3 is built from 14 residues. Trimming at V came to 4 bases and at J to 6 bases, leaving 6 bases not matched to a gene. CDR1 MNHEY and CDR2 SVGAGI come from the germline V gene. CDR3 residues: CASSWGQGSDGYTF. The DNA of the CDR3 is TGTGCCAGCAGTTGGGGACAGGGCAGCGATGGCTACACCTTC.

The J gene is TRBJ1-6, the V gene TRBV25-1, with a tentative D call TRBD1 (5 bases). The germline V gene has CDR1 MGHDK and CDR2 SYGVNS. The CDR3 contains 13 residues. V dropped 4 bases and J dropped 11 bases, with 12 bases sitting between them. The DNA of the CDR3 is TGTGCCAGCAGTGTGGCAGGGCGACCACCCCTCCACTTT. Amino acid sequence: CASSVAGRPPLHF.

This clonotype was detected once. The rearrangement joins TRBV20-1 to TRBJ2-7, with 7 nucleotides matching TRBD2. CDR3 length: 14 residues. Germline CDR1 DFQATT, CDR2 SNEGSKA (reference sequence). V lost 5 bases and J lost 2; bases outside the gene matches: 9. Here the CDR3 reads CSAPGWEGPYEQYF. The CDR3 DNA sequence: TGCAGTGCTCCTGGGTGGGAGGGACCCTACGAGCAGTACTTC.

The rearrangement joins TRBV4-2 to TRBJ2-7, with a weak D call TRBD2 (5 bases). V shed 1 base and J shed 2 bases, with 15 bases lying between them. The CDR3 has 16 residues. Germline V gene data show CDR1 as LGHNA and CDR2 as YNFKEQ. In DNA, the CDR3 is TGTGCCAGCAGCCAAGGTCCCCTAGACGGGGCCTACGAGCAGTACTTC. Protein sequence: CASSQGPLDGAYEQYF.

The chain is built from TRBV12-3 or TRBV12-4 and TRBJ2-5; no clear D. With 6 bases removed from V and 8 bases from J, the gap between germline ends came to 13 bases. This CDR3 is built from 12 residues. This CDR3 is CASSAGVVTQYF. The CDR3, as DNA: TGTGCCAGCAGCGCCGGCGTTGTAACCCAGTACTTC.

The sample holds one count of this clonotype. The chain combines TRBV29-1 with TRBJ2-3; 13 bases are a match to TRBD2. The germline V gene has CDR1 SQVTM and CDR2 ANQGSEA. With 7 bases clipped from V and 6 bases from J, the junction kept 7 bases outside the gene matches. This CDR3 has 14 amino acids. CDR3 in amino acids: CSGGLAGVVDTQYF. The DNA for the CDR3 is TGCAGCGGCGGACTAGCGGGAGTCGTGGATACGCAGTATTTT.